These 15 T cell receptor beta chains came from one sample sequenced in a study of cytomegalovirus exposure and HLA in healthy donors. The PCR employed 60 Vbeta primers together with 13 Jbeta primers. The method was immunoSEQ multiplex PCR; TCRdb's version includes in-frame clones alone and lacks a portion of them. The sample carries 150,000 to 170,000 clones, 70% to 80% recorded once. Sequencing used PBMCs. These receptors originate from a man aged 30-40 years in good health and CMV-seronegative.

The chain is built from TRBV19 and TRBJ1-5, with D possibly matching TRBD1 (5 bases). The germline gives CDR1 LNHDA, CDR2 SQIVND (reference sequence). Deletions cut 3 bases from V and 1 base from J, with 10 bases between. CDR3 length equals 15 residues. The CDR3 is CASSIWGDSNQPQHF. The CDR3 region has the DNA TGTGCCAGTAGTATCTGGGGGGACAGCAATCAGCCCCAGCATTTT.

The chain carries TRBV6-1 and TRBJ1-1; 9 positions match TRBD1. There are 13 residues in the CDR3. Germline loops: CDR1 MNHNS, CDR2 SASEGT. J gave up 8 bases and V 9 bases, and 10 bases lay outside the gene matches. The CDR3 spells CASRPGQGQEAFF. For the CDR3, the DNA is TGTGCCAGTAGACCGGGACAGGGACAGGAAGCTTTCTTT.

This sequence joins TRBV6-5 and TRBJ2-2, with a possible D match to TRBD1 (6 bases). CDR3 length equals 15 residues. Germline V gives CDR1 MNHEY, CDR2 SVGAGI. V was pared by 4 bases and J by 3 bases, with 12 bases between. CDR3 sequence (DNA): TGTGCCAGCAGTTTCCAGGGGCCGGACACCGGGGAGCTGTTTTTT. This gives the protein CASSFQGPDTGELFF.

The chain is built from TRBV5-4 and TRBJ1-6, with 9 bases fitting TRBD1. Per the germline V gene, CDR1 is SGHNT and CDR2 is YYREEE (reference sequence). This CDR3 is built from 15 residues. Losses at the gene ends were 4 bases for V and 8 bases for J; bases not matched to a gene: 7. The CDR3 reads CASSSGTGQDSPLHF. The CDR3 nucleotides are TGTGCCAGCAGCAGCGGGACAGGGCAAGATTCACCCCTCCACTTT.

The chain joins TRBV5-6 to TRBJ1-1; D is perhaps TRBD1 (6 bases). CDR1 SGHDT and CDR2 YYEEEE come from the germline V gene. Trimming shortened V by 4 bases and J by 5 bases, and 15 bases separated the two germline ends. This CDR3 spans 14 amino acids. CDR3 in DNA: TGTGCCAGCAGCCTCCAAGGGGGATGGACTGAAGCTTTCTTT. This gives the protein CASSLQGGWTEAFF.

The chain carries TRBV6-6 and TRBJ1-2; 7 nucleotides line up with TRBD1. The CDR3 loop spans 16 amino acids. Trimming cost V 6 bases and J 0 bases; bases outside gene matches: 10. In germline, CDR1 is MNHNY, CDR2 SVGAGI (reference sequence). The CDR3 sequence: CASSRTGSSSNYGYTF. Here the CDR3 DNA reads TGTGCCAGCAGCCGGACAGGTTCCTCCTCTAACTATGGCTACACCTTC.

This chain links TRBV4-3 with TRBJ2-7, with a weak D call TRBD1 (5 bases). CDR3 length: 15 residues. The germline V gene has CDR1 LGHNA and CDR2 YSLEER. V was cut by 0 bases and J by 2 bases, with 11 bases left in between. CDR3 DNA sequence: TGCGCCAGCAGCCAAGATACAGGTGTAACCTACGAGCAGTACTTC. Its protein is CASSQDTGVTYEQYF.

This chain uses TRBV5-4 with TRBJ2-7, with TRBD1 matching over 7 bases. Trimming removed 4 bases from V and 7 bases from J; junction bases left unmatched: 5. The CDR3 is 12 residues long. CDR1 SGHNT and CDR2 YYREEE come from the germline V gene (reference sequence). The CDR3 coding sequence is TGTGCCAGCAGCCTGACAGGGCAAGAGCAGTACTTC. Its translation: CASSLTGQEQYF.

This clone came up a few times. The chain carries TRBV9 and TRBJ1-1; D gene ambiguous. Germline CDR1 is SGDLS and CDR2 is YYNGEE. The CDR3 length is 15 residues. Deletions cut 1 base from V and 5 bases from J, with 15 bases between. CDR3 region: CASSVTVVEATEAFF. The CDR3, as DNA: TGTGCCAGCAGCGTAACCGTAGTTGAGGCAACTGAAGCTTTCTTT.

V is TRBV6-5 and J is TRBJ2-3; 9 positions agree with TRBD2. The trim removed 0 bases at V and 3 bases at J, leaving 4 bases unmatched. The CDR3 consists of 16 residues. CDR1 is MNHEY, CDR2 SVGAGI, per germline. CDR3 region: CASSYSRLAGTDTQYF. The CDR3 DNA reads TGTGCCAGCAGTTACTCCCGGCTAGCGGGGACAGATACGCAGTATTTT.

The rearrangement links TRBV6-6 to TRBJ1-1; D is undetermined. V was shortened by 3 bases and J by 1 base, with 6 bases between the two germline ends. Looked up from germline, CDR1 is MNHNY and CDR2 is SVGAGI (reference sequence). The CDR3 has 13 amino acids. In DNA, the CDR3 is TGTGCCAGCAGTTATGGCCAGAACACTGAAGCTTTCTTT. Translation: CASSYGQNTEAFF.

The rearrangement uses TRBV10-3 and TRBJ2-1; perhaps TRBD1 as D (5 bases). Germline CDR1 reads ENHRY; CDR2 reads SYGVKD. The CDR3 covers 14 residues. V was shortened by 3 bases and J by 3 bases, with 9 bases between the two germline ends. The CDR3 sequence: CAISEAGIYNEQFF. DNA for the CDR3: TGTGCCATCAGTGAAGCAGGGATCTACAATGAGCAGTTCTTC.

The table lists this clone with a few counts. CDR3 DNA: TGTGCCAGCAGACAGGGGTGGACCACCGGGGAGCTGTTTTTT. Its translation is CASRQGWTTGELFF. This sequence joins TRBV2 and TRBJ2-2; TRBD1 agrees at 7 bases. The ends lost 6 bases at V and 4 bases at J; junction bases unmatched: 5. CDR3 length: 14 residues. CDR1 is SNHLY and CDR2 is FYNNEI in the germline V gene. The whole variable domain, filled in from reference TRBV2 and TRBJ2-2, reads EPEVTQTPSHQVTQMGQEVILRCVPISNHLYFYWYRQILGQKVEFLVSFYNNEISEKSEIFDDQFSVERPDGSNFTLKIRSTKLEDSAMYFCASRQGWTTGELFFGEGSRLTVL.

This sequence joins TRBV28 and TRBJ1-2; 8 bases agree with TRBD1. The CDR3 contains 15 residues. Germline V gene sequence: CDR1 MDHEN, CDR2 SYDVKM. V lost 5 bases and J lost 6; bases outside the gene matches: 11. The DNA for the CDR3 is TGTGCCAGCAGTATTAGCCTGACAGGGGTGGATGGCTACACCTTC. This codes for CASSISLTGVDGYTF.

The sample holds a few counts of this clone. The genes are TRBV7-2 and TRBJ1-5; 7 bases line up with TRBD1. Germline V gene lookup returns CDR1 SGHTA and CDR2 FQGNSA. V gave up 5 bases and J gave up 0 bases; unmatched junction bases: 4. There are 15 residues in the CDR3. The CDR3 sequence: CASSLTGDSNQPQHF. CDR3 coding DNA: TGTGCCAGCAGCCTAACAGGGGATAGCAATCAGCCCCAGCATTTT.